One T cell receptor beta chain is described in this entry. Its specificity is not known. Pooled samples include second doses given at about 4 or 12 weeks. Trimming at V came to 5 bases and at J to 4 bases, leaving 10 bases not matched to a gene. CDR3 size: 16 residues. Germline CDR1 is LGHDT and CDR2 is YNNKEL (reference sequence). These data come from a study of T cell responses to AZD1222 COVID-19 vaccine. Whole-study results and caveats: As reported, nearly half of all spike-specific TCRs target variant regions that are unmutated. Most donors were white British and more were female, and clonal diversity was possibly underestimated.

Sequencing was performed with immunoSEQ multiplex PCR; in TCRdb, only in-frame clones are kept and a portion is missing. Among roughly 75,000 clones listed, around 86% were seen once. The V call is TRBV3-1 (or the pseudogene TRBV3-2), the J call TRBJ1-4; 7 nucleotides align to TRBD1. The receptor was isolated from an adult who received the AZD1222 COVID-19 vaccine. Material: peripheral blood, obtained 28 days after the second AZD1222 dose. The CDR3 protein is CASSSTLTGNNEKLFF. The CDR3, as DNA: TGTGCCAGCAGCTCGACCTTGACAGGGAATAATGAAAAACTGTTTTTT.